The 31 T cell receptor beta chains reported below all come from one sample, sequenced in a study of T cells in Graves' hyperthyroidism and ophthalmopathy. It was RNA transcripts that yielded the amplified TCR beta CDR3 regions. HTBI primers were used for first-round RT-PCR of the TCR CDR3. TCRdb re-analysed the multiplex PCR reads in MiXCR, keeping a single row per CDR3 protein. The data show around 480,000 distinct CDR3 sequences, approximately 15% seen once. Source material: blood. These receptors were collected from a woman aged 18-35 years with Graves' hyperthyroidism.

About this clonotype: It may be a read error: a sequence one base away is much more abundant. No conserved phenylalanine or tryptophan ends this CDR3, so it is likely a read error. This chain links TRBV3-1 with TRBJ2-6; D is unresolved. This CDR3 is 12 amino acids long. Germline CDR1 is LGHDT and CDR2 is YNNKEL (reference sequence). The germline V and J ends were trimmed by 9 bases and 1 base, with 4 bases remaining between them. The CDR3, as DNA: TGTGCCAGTAGATCTGGGGCCAACGTCCTGACTTCC. Protein sequence: CASRSGANVLTS.

This clonotype came up many times. Because the CDR3's place on the DNA is in doubt, the DNA is left out and the CDR3 is given as listed by TCRdb. The chain recombines TRBV12-3 or TRBV12-4 with TRBJ1-5; the listed D gene, TRBD1, was not tested against the DNA. Ends included, the CDR3 has 15 residues. Here the CDR3 reads CASSSSDSVNQPQHF.

This clonotype was counted many times. The genes are TRBV4-1 and TRBJ2-7; D is unclear. CDR3 length equals 14 residues. With 1 base removed from V and 2 bases from J, the gap between germline ends came to 9 bases. The germline CDR1 and CDR2 sequences are MGHRA and YSYEKL. In DNA form, the CDR3 reads TGCGCCAGCAGCCAAGTCTACGGCCCCTACGAGCAGTACGTC. It specifies CASSQVYGPYEQYV.

Only a few counts were recorded for this clonotype. The gene calls are TRBV6-2 or TRBV6-3 and TRBJ2-7, with a possible D match to TRBD2 (6 bases). The CDR3 has 14 amino acids. Trimming took off 2 bases at V and 3 bases at J, with 11 bases between the two ends. Germline lookup yields CDR1 MNHEY and CDR2 SVGEGT. DNA of the CDR3: TGTGCCAGCAGTTACCCCCCCGGGGGCTACGAGCAGTACTTC. Translation gives CASSYPPGGYEQYF.

The chain couples TRBV6-1 to TRBJ1-4; the D is unclear. CDR3 length: 13 amino acids. Germline CDR1 is MNHNS and CDR2 is SASEGT. The ends were cut back, 3 bases at V and 8 bases at J, with 10 bases in the middle. The CDR3 sequence: CASSDSFREKLFF. The CDR3 nucleotides are TGTGCCAGCAGTGATTCGTTTAGAGAAAAACTGTTTTTT.

This clonotype was counted many times. This chain uses TRBV27 with TRBJ2-5, with TRBD2 matching 7 bases. J lost 2 bases, V lost 4 bases, and 4 bases had no gene match. The CDR3 length is 14 residues. Germline V gene lookup returns CDR1 MNHEY and CDR2 SMNVEV (reference sequence). CDR3 nucleotide sequence: TGTGCCAGCAGTTGGCTAGCGGATCAAGAGACCCAGTACTTC. It codes for CASSWLADQETQYF.

A word on this clonotype: Being one base from a much bigger clone, this may be a read error. This chain connects TRBV11-2 to TRBJ1-1, with D maybe TRBD1 (5 bases). The CDR3 spans 15 residues. Trimming removed 2 bases at V and 3 bases at J, with 13 bases between. Germline loops: CDR1 SGHAT, CDR2 FQNNGV. CDR3 coding DNA: TGTGCCAGCAGCTTATTAAATGGGGGGGACACTGAAGCTTTCTTT. It codes for CASSLLNGGDTEAFF.

This chain connects TRBV19 to TRBJ2-6; D not certain. Germline CDR1 and CDR2: LNHDA and SQIVND (reference sequence). The CDR3 sequence is 16 residues long. Trimming left V 3 bases short and J 2 bases short, with 11 bases between. DNA of the CDR3: TGTGCCAGTAGTATGGTTTGGGGAACTGGGGCCAACGTCCTGACTTTC. Its translation: CASSMVWGTGANVLTF.

This clonotype occurred many times. The chain employs TRBV7-9 and TRBJ2-1; D gene unclear. CDR3 length: 13 residues. Trimming left V 0 bases short and J 9 bases short, with 9 bases between. Germline V lookup: CDR1 SEHNR, CDR2 FQNEAQ (reference sequence). CDR3 in amino acids: CASSLALTAEQFF. The CDR3 region has the DNA TGTGCCAGCAGCTTAGCCCTTACGGCTGAGCAGTTCTTC.

This clonotype was counted at least ten times. The chain combines TRBV6-1 with TRBJ2-1; D might be TRBD1 (5 bases). The length of the CDR3 is 13 residues. Germline CDR1 MNHNS, CDR2 SASEGT. V lost 0 bases and J 11 bases, leaving 11 bases between the germline ends. CDR3 sequence: CASSEALPDKQFF. The CDR3 bases are TGTGCCAGCAGTGAAGCGCTTCCGGACAAGCAGTTCTTC.

This clonotype was found many times. The genes are TRBV19 and TRBJ1-1; D gene uncertain. CDR3 length: 13 residues. CDR1 is LNHDA, CDR2 SQIVND, per germline (reference sequence). The V and J ends lost 4 bases and 6 bases respectively, with 12 bases between them. The CDR3 DNA reads as TGTGCCAGTAGTACCCTTTTAACCGCTGAAGCTTTCTTT. It codes for CASSTLLTAEAFF.

In its sample, this clonotype was seen a few times. V usage is TRBV20-1 and J usage is TRBJ2-1; TRBD2 matches at 11 bases. V was clipped by 1 base and J by 4 bases; unmatched bases: 6. This CDR3 is built from 16 residues. Germline V gene data show CDR1 as DFQATT and CDR2 as SNEGSKA (reference sequence). CDR3 DNA: TGCAGTGCTAGAGTAGGACTAGCGGGTGCGTACAATGAGCAGTTCTTC. Amino acid sequence: CSARVGLAGAYNEQFF.

V usage is TRBV18 and J usage is TRBJ2-1; TRBD1 might be the D (6 bases). This CDR3 is 14 amino acids long. CDR1 KGHSH and CDR2 LQKENI come from the germline V gene. V lost 3 bases and J 8 bases, leaving 14 bases between the germline ends. CDR3 amino acids: CASSPQTGSDEQFF. The DNA for the CDR3 is TGTGCCAGCTCACCCCAAACAGGGTCCGATGAGCAGTTCTTC. The full variable domain, its missing parts supplied by reference TRBV18 and TRBJ2-1, is NAGVMQNPRHLVRRRGQEARLRCSPMKGHSHVYWYRQLPEEGLKFMVYLQKENIIDESGMPKERFSAEFPKEGPSILRIQQVVRGDSAAYFCASSPQTGSDEQFFGPGTRLTVL.

This clonotype occurred many times. This chain connects TRBV30 to TRBJ1-1; no reliable D call. Trimming pared 0 bases from V and 3 bases from J, leaving 8 bases between. From germline, CDR1 is GTSNPN and CDR2 SVGIG (reference sequence). This CDR3 region has 13 residues. The CDR3 DNA follows: TGTGCCTGGAGTGTAGCGGCGGACACTGAAGCTTTCTTT. Translation: CAWSVAADTEAFF.

Comments on this clonotype: At one end, the junction sequence differs from germline, possibly due to a read error. The rearrangement joins TRBV6-1 to TRBJ1-1; maybe TRBD1 (5 bases). CDR1 is MNHNS, CDR2 SASEGT, per germline. The CDR3 covers 13 residues. The CDR3 region is CACRGVRGREAYF. CDR3 bases: TGTGCCTGCCGGGGAGTGCGGGGCCGGGAAGCTTACTTT.

This clonotype was seen at least ten times. The chain employs TRBV20-1 and TRBJ2-5; 8 bases line up with TRBD2. The CDR3 extends over 14 amino acids. The ends lost 5 bases at V and 2 bases at J; junction bases unmatched: 7. Germline loops: CDR1 DFQATT, CDR2 SNEGSKA (reference sequence). In DNA form, the CDR3 reads TGCAGTGCTCCCCTACTAGCGGAACAAGAGACCCAGTACTTC. It codes for CSAPLLAEQETQYF.

The rearrangement uses TRBV6-1 and TRBJ2-5; D gene unclear. Trimming removed 6 bases from V and 3 bases from J, with 11 bases in between. Germline lookup yields CDR1 MNHNS and CDR2 SASEGT. This CDR3 region has 13 residues. For the CDR3, the DNA is TGTGCCAGCAGACAGCATTCTAAAGAGACCCAGTACTTC. It specifies CASRQHSKETQYF.

This clonotype was counted many times. CDR3 sequence (DNA): TGTGCCTGGACCAGGGATAACTATGGCTACACCTTC. This codes for CAWTRDNYGYTF. The chain joins TRBV30 to TRBJ1-2; D is perhaps TRBD1 (5 bases). There are 12 residues in the CDR3. Germline CDR1 is GTSNPN and CDR2 is SVGIG (reference sequence). V gave up 4 bases and J gave up 1 base, with 7 bases separating them.

This clonotype was counted many times. The V call is TRBV27, the J call TRBJ2-1, with 8 bases lining up with TRBD1. The CDR3 is 15 residues long. The germline CDR1 and CDR2 sequences are MNHEY and SMNVEV (reference sequence). J was trimmed by 7 bases and V by 4 bases; bases with no gene match: 9. The CDR3 DNA sequence: TGTGCCAGCAGTTCCCTCGGACAGGGTGGAAATGAGCAGTTCTTC. Translation: CASSSLGQGGNEQFF.

The chain links TRBV11-2 to TRBJ2-1; unclear D gene. This CDR3 has 14 residues. Trimming removed 5 bases at V and 9 bases at J, with 17 bases between. Per germline, CDR1 SGHAT and CDR2 FQNNGV. CDR3 DNA: TGTGCCAGCAGCCGCTCAACTGGCGGCAGTGAGCAGTTCTTC. Amino acid sequence: CASSRSTGGSEQFF.

This clonotype was detected ten times or more. The V gene is TRBV10-3, the J gene TRBJ2-1; 8 positions agree with TRBD2. Germline-derived CDR1 and CDR2 are ENHRY and SYGVKD. The V gene end was trimmed by 4 bases and the J gene end by 9 bases; junction bases not matched to a gene: 8. This CDR3 contains 14 residues. CDR3 loop: CAISAVGAGAEQFF. The CDR3, as DNA: TGTGCCATCAGTGCCGTAGGAGCGGGAGCTGAGCAGTTCTTC.

V and J are TRBV5-1 and TRBJ2-6; possible D gene TRBD2, 6 bases. Looked up from germline, CDR1 is SGHRS and CDR2 is YFSETQ. The CDR3 spans 18 residues. Trimming took off 2 bases at V and 3 bases at J, with 18 bases between the two ends. The CDR3 reads CASSFLISLAGGANVLTF. The CDR3 bases are TGCGCCAGCAGCTTCTTAATTTCACTAGCCGGTGGGGCCAACGTCCTGACTTTC.

This clonotype was recorded many times. The gene calls are TRBV2 and TRBJ2-1; D is possibly TRBD2 (5 bases). Germline-derived CDR1 and CDR2 are SNHLY and FYNNEI. The CDR3 loop spans 16 amino acids. Between the trimmed V and J ends, which lost 1 base and 0 bases, there was a span of 10 bases. CDR3 sequence reads: CASSEVISASYNEQFF. As DNA, the CDR3 is TGTGCCAGCAGTGAAGTAATTAGCGCCTCCTACAATGAGCAGTTCTTC.

The chain carries TRBV6-1 and TRBJ2-5, with D unclear. Germline lookup yields CDR1 MNHNS and CDR2 SASEGT. The ends were cut back, 3 bases at V and 2 bases at J, with 13 bases in the middle. The CDR3 consists of 15 residues. The DNA of the CDR3 is TGTGCCAGCAGTGAGACGGCTATCAAACAAGAGACCCAGTACTTC. It specifies CASSETAIKQETQYF.

This clonotype was detected ten times or more. This rearrangement joins TRBV20-1 to TRBJ2-7; D unresolved. The CDR3 loop spans 13 amino acids. Trimming took 4 bases from V and 0 from J, leaving 10 bases between them. Germline loops: CDR1 DFQATT, CDR2 SNEGSKA (reference sequence). The CDR3 here is CSAKQSNSYEQYV. In DNA, the CDR3 is TGCAGTGCTAAGCAGTCGAACTCCTACGAGCAGTACGTC.

Only a few counts were recorded for this clonotype. The chain carries TRBV27 and TRBJ1-4; no clear D gene. Trimming stripped 1 base from V and 4 bases from J, with 10 bases between. The CDR3 totals 15 residues. Looked up from germline, CDR1 is MNHEY and CDR2 is SMNVEV (reference sequence). The CDR3: CASSLFLSLNEKLFF. CDR3 in DNA: TGTGCCAGCAGTTTATTTCTCTCGCTTAATGAAAAACTGTTTTTT.

This clonotype was counted a few times. The chain uses TRBV11-2 and TRBJ2-2; D is perhaps TRBD1 (7 bases). The germline CDR1 and CDR2 sequences are SGHAT and FQNNGV. The CDR3 contains 15 residues. V was cut by 2 bases and J by 6 bases, with 13 bases left in between. CDR3 sequence reads: CASSLFRGEPGELFF. The DNA of the CDR3 is TGTGCCAGCAGCTTATTCAGGGGGGAACCCGGGGAGCTGTTTTTT.

This clonotype was counted at least ten times. The V and J genes are TRBV3-1 and TRBJ2-7, with 10 positions matching TRBD1. Germline CDR1 is LGHDT and CDR2 is YNNKEL (reference sequence). The CDR3 runs to 16 residues. V gave up 1 base and J gave up 4 bases; unmatched junction bases: 7. CDR3 sequence (DNA): TGTGCCAGCAGCCAAGGGCCGGGACAGGGGTCTTACGAGCAGTACTTC. Encoded protein: CASSQGPGQGSYEQYF.

This clonotype was seen repeatedly, ten times or more. This rearrangement joins TRBV7-3 to TRBJ2-3; D is ambiguous. The V and J ends lost 5 bases and 2 bases respectively, with 14 bases between them. Germline V lookup: CDR1 SGHTA, CDR2 FQGTGA. The CDR3 is 15 residues long. In nucleotides, the CDR3 is TGTGCCAGCAGCACCCTCGGACGTAACACAGATACGCAGTATTTT. It is translated as CASSTLGRNTDTQYF.

This clonotype came up a few times. The CDR3 DNA follows: TGTGCCAGCAGGGGTCAAATAGGAAACACCATATATTTT. Encoded protein: CASRGQIGNTIYF. The rearrangement links TRBV12-3 or TRBV12-4 to TRBJ1-3; D remains ambiguous. The CDR3 length is 13 residues. V shed 6 bases and J shed 4 bases, with 10 bases lying between them.

This clonotype was recorded at least ten times. The gene calls are TRBV7-2 and TRBJ1-3; D not resolved. CDR3 length: 16 amino acids. The V gene lost 0 bases and the J gene lost 0 bases, with 9 bases spanning the gap. Germline loops: CDR1 SGHTA, CDR2 FQGNSA. In DNA, the CDR3 is TGTGCCAGCAGCTTAGCTGGGATAATCTCTGGAAACACCATATATTTT. It encodes CASSLAGIISGNTIYF.